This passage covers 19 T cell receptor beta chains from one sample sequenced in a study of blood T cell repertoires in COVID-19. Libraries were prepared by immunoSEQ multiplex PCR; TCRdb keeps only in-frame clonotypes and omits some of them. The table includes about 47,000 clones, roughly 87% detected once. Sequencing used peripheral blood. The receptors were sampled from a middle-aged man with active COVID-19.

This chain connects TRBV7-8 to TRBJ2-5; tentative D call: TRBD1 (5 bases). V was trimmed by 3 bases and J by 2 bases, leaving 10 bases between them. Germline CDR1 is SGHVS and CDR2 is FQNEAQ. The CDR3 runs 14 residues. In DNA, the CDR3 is TGTGCCAGCAGCTTCCCAGGGTCTCAAGAGACCCAGTACTTC. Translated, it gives CASSFPGSQETQYF. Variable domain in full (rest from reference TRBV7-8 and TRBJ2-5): GAGVSQSPRYKVAKRGQDVALRCDPISGHVSLFWYQQALGQGPEFLTYFQNEAQLDKSGLPSDRFFAERPEGSVSTLKIQRTQQEDSAVYLCASSFPGSQETQYFGPGTRLLVL.

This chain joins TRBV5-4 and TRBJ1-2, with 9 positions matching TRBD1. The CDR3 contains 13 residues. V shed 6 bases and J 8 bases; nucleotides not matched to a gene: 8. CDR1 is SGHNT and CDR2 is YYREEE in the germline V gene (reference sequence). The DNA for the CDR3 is TGTGCCAGCACCCGGGACAGGGATGTAGGCTACACCTTC. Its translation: CASTRDRDVGYTF.

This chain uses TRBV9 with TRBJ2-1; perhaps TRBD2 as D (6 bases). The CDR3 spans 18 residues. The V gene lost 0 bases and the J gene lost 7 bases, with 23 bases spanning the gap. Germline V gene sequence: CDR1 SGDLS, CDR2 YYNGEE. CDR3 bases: TGTGCCAGCAGCGTAGGGGGATTGGCGGGATCTAAGGGGAATGAGCAGTTCTTC. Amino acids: CASSVGGLAGSKGNEQFF.

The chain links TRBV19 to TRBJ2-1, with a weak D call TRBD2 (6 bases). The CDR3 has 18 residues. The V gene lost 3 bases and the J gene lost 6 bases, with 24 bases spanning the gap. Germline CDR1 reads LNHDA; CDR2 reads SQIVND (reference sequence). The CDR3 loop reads CASSIFPFSAGWANEQFF. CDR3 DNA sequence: TGTGCCAGTAGTATCTTTCCTTTCTCGGCGGGATGGGCCAATGAGCAGTTCTTC.

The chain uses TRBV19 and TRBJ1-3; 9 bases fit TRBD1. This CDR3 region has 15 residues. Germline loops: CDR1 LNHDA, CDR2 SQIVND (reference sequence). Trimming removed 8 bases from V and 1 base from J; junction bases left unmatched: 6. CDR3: CASDRGDASGNTIYF. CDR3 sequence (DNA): TGTGCCAGTGACAGGGGGGACGCGTCTGGAAACACCATATATTTT.

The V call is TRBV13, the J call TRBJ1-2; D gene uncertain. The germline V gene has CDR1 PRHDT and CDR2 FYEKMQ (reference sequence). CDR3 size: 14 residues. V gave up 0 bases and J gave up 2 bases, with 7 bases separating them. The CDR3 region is CASSLGPGNYGYTF. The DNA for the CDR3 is TGTGCCAGCAGCTTAGGCCCGGGGAACTATGGCTACACCTTC.

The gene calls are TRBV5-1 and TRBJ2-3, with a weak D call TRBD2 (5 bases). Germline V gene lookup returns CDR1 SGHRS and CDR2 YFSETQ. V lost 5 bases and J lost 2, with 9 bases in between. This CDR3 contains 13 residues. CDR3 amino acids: CASRDGNTDTQYF. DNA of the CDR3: TGCGCCAGCAGGGACGGGAACACAGATACGCAGTATTTT.

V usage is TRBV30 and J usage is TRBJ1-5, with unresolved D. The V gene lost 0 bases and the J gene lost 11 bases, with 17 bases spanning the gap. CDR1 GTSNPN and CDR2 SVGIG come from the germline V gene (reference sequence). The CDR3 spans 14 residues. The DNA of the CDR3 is TGTGCCTGGAGTGTCGGTGGCGGGGTGGCGGCCCAGCATTTT. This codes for CAWSVGGGVAAQHF.

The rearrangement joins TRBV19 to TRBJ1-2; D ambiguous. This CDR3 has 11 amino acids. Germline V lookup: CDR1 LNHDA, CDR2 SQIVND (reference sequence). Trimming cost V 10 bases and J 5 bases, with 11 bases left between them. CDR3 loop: CATFRGYGYTF. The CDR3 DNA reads TGTGCCACGTTCCGGGGATATGGCTACACCTTC.

DNA for the CDR3: TGCGCCAGCAGGAGCGGAATCCAAGAGACCCAGTACTTC. It is translated as CASRSGIQETQYF. This chain links TRBV5-1 with TRBJ2-5; D possibly corresponds to TRBD2 (5 bases). CDR1 and CDR2 (germline): SGHRS, YFSETQ. V lost 5 bases, J lost 1 base, and 9 bases lay in between. This CDR3 region has 13 residues.

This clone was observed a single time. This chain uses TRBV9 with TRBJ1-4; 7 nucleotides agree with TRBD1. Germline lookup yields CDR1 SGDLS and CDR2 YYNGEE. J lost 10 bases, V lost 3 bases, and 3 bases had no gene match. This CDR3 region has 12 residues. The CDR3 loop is CASSGTGAKLFF. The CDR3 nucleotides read TGTGCCAGCAGCGGCACAGGGGCAAAACTGTTTTTT.

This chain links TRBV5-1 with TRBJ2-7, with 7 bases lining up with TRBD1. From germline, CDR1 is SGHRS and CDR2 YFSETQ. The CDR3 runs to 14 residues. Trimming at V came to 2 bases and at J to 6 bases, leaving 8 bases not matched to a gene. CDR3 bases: TGCGCCAGCAGCTTAGGTGACAGGGAAGGCGAGCAGTACTTC. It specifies CASSLGDREGEQYF. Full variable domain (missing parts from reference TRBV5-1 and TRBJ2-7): KAGVTQTPRYLIKTRGQQVTLSCSPISGHRSVSWYQQTPGQGLQFLFEYFSETQRNKGNFPGRFSGRQFSNSRSEMNVSTLELGDSALYLCASSLGDREGEQYFGPGTRLTVT.

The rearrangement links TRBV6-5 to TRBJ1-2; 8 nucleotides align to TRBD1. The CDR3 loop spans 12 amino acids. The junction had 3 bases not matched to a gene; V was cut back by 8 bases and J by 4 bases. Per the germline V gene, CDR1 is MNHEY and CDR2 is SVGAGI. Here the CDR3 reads CASWTGSYGYTF. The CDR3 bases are TGTGCCAGCTGGACAGGGTCCTATGGCTACACCTTC.

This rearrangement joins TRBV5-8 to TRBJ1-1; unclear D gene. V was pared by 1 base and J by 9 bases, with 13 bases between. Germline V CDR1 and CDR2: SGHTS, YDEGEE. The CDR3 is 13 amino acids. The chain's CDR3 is CASSLRVDGKAFF. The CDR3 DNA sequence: TGTGCCAGCAGCTTGCGAGTGGACGGGAAAGCTTTCTTT.

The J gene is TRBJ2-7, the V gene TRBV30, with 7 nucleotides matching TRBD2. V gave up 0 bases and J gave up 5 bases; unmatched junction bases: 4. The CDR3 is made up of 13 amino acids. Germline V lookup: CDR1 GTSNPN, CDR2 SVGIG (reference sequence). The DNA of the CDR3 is TGTGCCTGGAGTGTGACTAGCTACAACGAGCAGTACGTC. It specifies CAWSVTSYNEQYV.

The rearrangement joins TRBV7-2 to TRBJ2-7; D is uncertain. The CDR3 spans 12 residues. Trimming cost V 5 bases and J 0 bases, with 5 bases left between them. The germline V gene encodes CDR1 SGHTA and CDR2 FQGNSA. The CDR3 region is CASSPSSYEQYF. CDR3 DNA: TGTGCCAGCAGCCCGAGCTCCTACGAGCAGTACTTC.

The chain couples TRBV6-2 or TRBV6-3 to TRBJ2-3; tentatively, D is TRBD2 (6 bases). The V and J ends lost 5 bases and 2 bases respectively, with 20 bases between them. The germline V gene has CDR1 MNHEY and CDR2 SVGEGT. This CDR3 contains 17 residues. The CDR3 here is CASSSPLRDFDTDTQYF. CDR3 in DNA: TGTGCCAGCAGTAGTCCCCTCCGGGACTTCGACACAGATACGCAGTATTTT.

DNA for the CDR3: TGTGCCAGCAGCTCCCTTGCCGGGGTGGAAGCTTTCTTT. Protein product: CASSSLAGVEAFF. The chain recombines TRBV14 with TRBJ1-1, with D uncertain. Looked up from germline, CDR1 is SGHDN and CDR2 is FVKESK. This CDR3 spans 13 amino acids. The germline V and J ends were trimmed by 5 bases and 8 bases, with 15 bases remaining between them.

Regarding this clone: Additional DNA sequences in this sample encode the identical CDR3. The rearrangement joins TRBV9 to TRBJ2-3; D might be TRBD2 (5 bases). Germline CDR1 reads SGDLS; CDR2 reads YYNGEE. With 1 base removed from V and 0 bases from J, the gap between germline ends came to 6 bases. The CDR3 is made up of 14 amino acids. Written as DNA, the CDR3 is TGTGCCAGCAGCGTACGAGGGAGCACAGATACGCAGTATTTT. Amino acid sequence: CASSVRGSTDTQYF.